This entry lists 4 T cell receptor beta chains sequenced from one sample in a study of shared clonotypes between healthy human individuals (dated by TCRdb to 2019 to 2021). Libraries were constructed by the immunoSEQ multiplex PCR assay. This is the immuneACCESS table as TCRdb keeps it, with only in-frame sequences that have V and J called. A part of the clones is gone; compared with another copy, unresolved V genes explain less than half, and the rest is unexplained. The sample table contains 500,000 to 650,000 clones; only one count was recorded for around 76% of them. The ten largest clones capture around 12% of the sample. Sequencing was done on a sample of PBMCs. These TCRs come from a woman aged 40 to 50 in good health. Some clones in this sample may be carry-over from other donors' samples.

CDR3 DNA sequence: TGTGCCAGCAGCTTAGGTCCTCTCAGCAGGGAAGTACCGAGAGAAGCTTTCTTT. Translating gives CASSLGPLSREVPREAFF. The chain joins TRBV7-3 to TRBJ1-1; a possible D gene is TRBD1 (5 bases). The length of the CDR3 is 18 residues. Looked up from germline, CDR1 is SGHTA and CDR2 is FQGTGA. V was pared by 2 bases and J by 8 bases, with 27 bases between.

The chain uses TRBV4-1 and TRBJ2-7; the D is unclear. Germline values: CDR1 MGHRA, CDR2 YSYEKL. V lost 0 bases and J lost 3, with 18 bases in between. The CDR3 length is 17 residues. This chain's CDR3 is CASSQEAVWGNFYEQYF. The CDR3 DNA follows: TGCGCCAGCAGCCAAGAGGCGGTGTGGGGTAATTTCTACGAGCAGTACTTC.

This clone was detected only a few times. V and J are TRBV28 and TRBJ1-4; D uncertain. This CDR3 is built from 11 residues. Trimming removed 7 bases at V and 4 bases at J, with 4 bases between. CDR1 and CDR2 (germline): MDHEN, SYDVKM. In nucleotides, the CDR3 is TGTGCCAGCAAACATAATGAAAAACTGTTTTTT. As protein: CASKHNEKLFF.

The gene calls are TRBV4-3 and TRBJ2-1; D could derive from TRBD1 or TRBD2 (5 bases each). Between the trimmed V and J ends, which lost 3 bases and 9 bases, there was a span of 15 bases. Germline V gene sequence: CDR1 LGHNA, CDR2 YSLEER. There are 14 residues in the CDR3. CDR3 region: CASSHQDSGGEQFF. CDR3 coding DNA: TGCGCCAGCAGCCACCAAGATAGTGGGGGTGAGCAGTTCTTC.